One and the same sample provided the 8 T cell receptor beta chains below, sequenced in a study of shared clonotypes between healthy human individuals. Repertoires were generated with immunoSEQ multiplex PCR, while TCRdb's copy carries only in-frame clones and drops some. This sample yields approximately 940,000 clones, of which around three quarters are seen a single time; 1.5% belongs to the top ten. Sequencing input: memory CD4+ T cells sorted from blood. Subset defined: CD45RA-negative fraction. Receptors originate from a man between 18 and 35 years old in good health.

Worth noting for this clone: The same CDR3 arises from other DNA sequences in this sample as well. CDR3 loop: CSASLSYEQYF. DNA of the CDR3: TGCAGTGCTAGCCTCAGCTACGAGCAGTACTTC. This sequence joins TRBV20-1 and TRBJ2-7, with no clear D. V was shortened by 3 bases and J by 3 bases, with 6 bases between the two germline ends. The CDR3 covers 11 residues. CDR1 and CDR2 from the germline V gene are DFQATT and SNEGSKA (reference sequence).

CDR3 nucleotide sequence: TGTGCCAGCAGCCCATCGAGCGGTAGCTCCTACAATGAGCAGTTCTTC. Amino acids: CASSPSSGSSYNEQFF. The V and J genes are TRBV9 and TRBJ2-1; tentative D call: TRBD2 (5 bases). V was clipped by 4 bases and J by 0 bases, with 14 bases between them. This CDR3 region has 16 residues. Germline-derived CDR1 and CDR2 are SGDLS and YYNGEE.

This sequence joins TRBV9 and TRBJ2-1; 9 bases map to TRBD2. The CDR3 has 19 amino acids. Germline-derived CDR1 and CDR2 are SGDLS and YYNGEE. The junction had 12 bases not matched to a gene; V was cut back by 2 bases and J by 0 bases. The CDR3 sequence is CASSVESGRTRGSYNEQFF. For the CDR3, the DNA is TGTGCCAGCAGCGTCGAAAGCGGGAGGACTAGGGGCTCCTACAATGAGCAGTTCTTC.

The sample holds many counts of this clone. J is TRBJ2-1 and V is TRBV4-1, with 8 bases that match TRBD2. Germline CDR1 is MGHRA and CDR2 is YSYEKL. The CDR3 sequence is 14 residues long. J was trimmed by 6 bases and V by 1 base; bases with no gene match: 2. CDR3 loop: CASSQAGTSNEQFF. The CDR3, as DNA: TGCGCCAGCAGCCAAGCCGGGACTAGCAATGAGCAGTTCTTC.

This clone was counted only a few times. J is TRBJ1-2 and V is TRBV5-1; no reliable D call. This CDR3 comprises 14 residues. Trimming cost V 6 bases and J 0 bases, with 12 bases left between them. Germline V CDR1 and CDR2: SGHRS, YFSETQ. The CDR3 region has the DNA TGCGCCAGCACCAACGCCGGGACTAACTATGGCTACACCTTC. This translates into CASTNAGTNYGYTF.

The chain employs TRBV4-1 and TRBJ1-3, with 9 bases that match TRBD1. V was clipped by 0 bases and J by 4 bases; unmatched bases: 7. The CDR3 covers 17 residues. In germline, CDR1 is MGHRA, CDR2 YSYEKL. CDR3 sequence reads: CASSQDQDRGAGNTIYF. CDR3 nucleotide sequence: TGCGCCAGCAGCCAAGATCAAGACAGGGGGGCAGGAAACACCATATATTTT.

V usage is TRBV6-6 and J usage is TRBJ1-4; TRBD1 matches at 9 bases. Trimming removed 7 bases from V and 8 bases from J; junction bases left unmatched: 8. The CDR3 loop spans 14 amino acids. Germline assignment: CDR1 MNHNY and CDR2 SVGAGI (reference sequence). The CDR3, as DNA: TGTGCCAGCAAGTTGGGACAGGGTATCGAAAAACTGTTTTTT. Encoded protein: CASKLGQGIEKLFF.

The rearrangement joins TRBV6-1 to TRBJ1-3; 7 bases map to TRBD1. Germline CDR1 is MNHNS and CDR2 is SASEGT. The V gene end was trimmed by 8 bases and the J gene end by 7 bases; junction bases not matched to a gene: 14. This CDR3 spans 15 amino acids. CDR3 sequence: CASQAETGHLNTIYF. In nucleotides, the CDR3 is TGTGCCAGCCAGGCGGAGACAGGGCATTTGAACACCATATATTTT.